A single sample is the source of the 28 T cell receptor beta chains below, sequenced in a study of T cell repertoires in cytomegalovirus infection. TCRdb fed the reads into MiXCR, producing one record per CDR3 protein. The sample records 700,000 to 850,000 distinct CDR3 sequences, 32% being singletons. These receptors have no identified antigens. The sample was cultured CD8+ T cells from PBMCs, taken from culture after CMV antigen stimulation. Receptors were obtained from a human donor in good health (CMV status not recorded). Some clones in this sample may be carry-over from other donors' samples.

There are a few counts of this clonotype. V is TRBV6-2 or TRBV6-3 and J is TRBJ2-1; 10 bases line up with TRBD2. The CDR3 runs to 17 residues. The germline V gene has CDR1 MNHEY and CDR2 SVGEGT. V lost 0 bases and J lost 8; bases outside the gene matches: 10. DNA of the CDR3: TGTGCCAGCAGTTACTCACCAGCGGGGGGGCCAACCTATGAGCAGTTCTTC. It specifies CASSYSPAGGPTYEQFF.

This clonotype turned up a few times. This rearrangement joins TRBV28 to TRBJ2-1; D remains unclear. V was trimmed by 6 bases and J by 0 bases, leaving 12 bases between them. Germline V gene lookup returns CDR1 MDHEN and CDR2 SYDVKM. The CDR3 totals 15 residues. In nucleotides, the CDR3 is TGTGCCAGCAGCCAAACTTCAAGCTCCTACAATGAGCAGTTCTTC. Translating it yields CASSQTSSSYNEQFF.

This clonotype showed up just a few times. The chain is built from TRBV7-2 and TRBJ1-3; D is possibly TRBD1 (6 bases). Germline values: CDR1 SGHTA, CDR2 FQGNSA. Trimming stripped 6 bases from V and 2 bases from J, with 14 bases between. This CDR3 region has 15 residues. For the CDR3, the DNA is TGTGCCAGCAGTTCCGGCGGGGGCGCTGGAAACACCATATATTTT. Residues: CASSSGGGAGNTIYF.

The chain has TRBV6-5 and TRBJ1-2, with a tentative D call TRBD1 (6 bases). In germline, CDR1 is MNHEY, CDR2 SVGAGI. The ends were cut back, 4 bases at V and 6 bases at J, with 15 bases in the middle. This CDR3 has 14 residues. CDR3 sequence (DNA): TGTGCCAGCAGTTTTCAACGGGACACCGATGGCTACACCTTC. Amino acid sequence: CASSFQRDTDGYTF.

This clonotype has a handful of counts. The V and J genes are TRBV27 and TRBJ1-1; D perhaps matches TRBD1 (6 bases). Trimming took 3 bases from V and 5 from J, leaving 10 bases between them. Germline CDR1 and CDR2: MNHEY and SMNVEV (reference sequence). The CDR3 is 13 residues long. The chain's CDR3 is CASSFDTGTEAFF. CDR3 coding DNA: TGTGCCAGCAGTTTTGATACAGGGACTGAAGCTTTCTTT.

Only a few counts were recorded for this clonotype. The rearrangement links TRBV27 to TRBJ1-2, with unresolved D. Per germline, CDR1 MNHEY and CDR2 SMNVEV (reference sequence). The CDR3 covers 14 residues. The germline V and J ends were trimmed by 4 bases and 0 bases, with 9 bases remaining between them. The CDR3 protein is CASSWSGTNYGYTF. The CDR3, as DNA: TGTGCCAGCAGTTGGTCCGGGACTAACTATGGCTACACCTTC.

J is TRBJ1-5 and V is TRBV7-9; maybe TRBD1 (6 bases). The germline V gene has CDR1 SEHNR and CDR2 FQNEAQ (reference sequence). V was trimmed by 1 base and J by 5 bases, leaving 18 bases between them. This CDR3 has 17 residues. This CDR3 is CASSLGGGAGPDQPQHF. Written as DNA, the CDR3 is TGTGCCAGCAGCTTAGGAGGGGGAGCGGGGCCCGATCAGCCCCAGCATTTT. Complete variable domain (other parts from reference TRBV7-9 and TRBJ1-5): DTGVSQNPRHKITKRGQNVTFRCDPISEHNRLYWYRQTLGQGPEFLTYFQNEAQLEKSRLLSDRFSAERPKGSFSTLEIQRTEQGDSAMYLCASSLGGGAGPDQPQHFGDGTRLSIL.

This chain links TRBV20-1 with TRBJ2-7, with D tentatively TRBD1 (6 bases). The CDR3 has 15 amino acids. V shed 0 bases and J shed 0 bases, with 12 bases lying between them. Germline assignment: CDR1 DFQATT and CDR2 SNEGSKA (reference sequence). The CDR3 region is CSARDRRGSSYEQYF. CDR3 sequence (DNA): TGCAGTGCTAGAGATAGAAGGGGGAGCTCCTACGAGCAGTACTTC.

The chain employs TRBV7-9 and TRBJ2-2; 8 bases match TRBD1. CDR1 and CDR2 from the germline V gene are SEHNR and FQNEAQ (reference sequence). The CDR3 sequence is 14 residues long. The J segment lost 7 bases and the V segment lost 5 bases, leaving 6 bases of the junction unmatched. The DNA for the CDR3 is TGTGCCAGCAGCGCACGGACAGGGATCGGGGAGCTGTTTTTT. It is translated as CASSARTGIGELFF.

This clonotype was observed a few times. This rearrangement joins TRBV19 to TRBJ2-7, with TRBD2 as a possible D gene (6 bases). Germline V gives CDR1 LNHDA, CDR2 SQIVND (reference sequence). The CDR3 covers 14 residues. Trimming pared 5 bases from V and 2 bases from J, leaving 13 bases between. The CDR3 sequence: CASSGGTDAYEQYV. CDR3 DNA: TGTGCCAGTAGTGGAGGGACGGACGCCTACGAGCAGTACGTC.

This clonotype appeared a few times. This chain connects TRBV12-3 or TRBV12-4 to TRBJ1-2, with a tentative D call TRBD1 (5 bases). The length of the CDR3 is 14 residues. Trimming removed 0 bases from V and 3 bases from J, with 8 bases in between. CDR3 loop: CASSLARDYYGYTF. CDR3 bases: TGTGCCAGCAGTTTAGCCAGGGACTACTATGGCTACACCTTC.

This chain uses TRBV29-1 with TRBJ1-1; no clear D gene. Trimming pared 6 bases from V and 8 bases from J, leaving 10 bases between. CDR3 length equals 10 residues. Germline CDR1 is SQVTM and CDR2 is ANQGSEA. As DNA, the CDR3 is TGCAGCGTCGTCGCAAGAGAAGCTTTCTTT. Translating it yields CSVVAREAFF.

As for this clonotype: It may be a read error: a sequence one base away is much more abundant. The chain combines TRBV7-2 with TRBJ2-1; possibly TRBD2 for D (5 bases). From germline, CDR1 is SGHTA and CDR2 FQGNSA. The CDR3 length is 15 residues. The ends were cut back, 7 bases at V and 7 bases at J, with 20 bases in the middle. CDR3 nucleotide sequence: TGTGCCAGCAACAGTCCTAGTAGATCGGGAAATGAGCAGTTCTTC. This encodes CASNSPSRSGNEQFF.

The sample holds a few counts of this clonotype. The chain employs TRBV12-3 or TRBV12-4 and TRBJ2-6; D call uncertain. Trimming removed 1 base from V and 4 bases from J, with 11 bases in between. This CDR3 comprises 16 residues. The CDR3, as DNA: TGTGCCAGCAGTTTAGGTCCCGGGTTGGGGGCCAACGTCCTGACTTTC. As protein: CASSLGPGLGANVLTF.

In the case of this clonotype: A much larger clone is a single base away; this may be a read error. The rearrangement links TRBV12-3 or TRBV12-4 to TRBJ2-3; D gene unclear. The CDR3 runs to 14 residues. V shed 8 bases and J shed 8 bases, with 20 bases lying between them. The CDR3 region is CASHHQRLPVTQYF. The CDR3 bases are TGTGCCAGCCACCACCAGCGCCTACCAGTTACGCAGTATTTT.

The rearrangement uses TRBV7-9 and TRBJ2-1, with D unresolved. The germline CDR1 and CDR2 sequences are SEHNR and FQNEAQ (reference sequence). This CDR3 contains 17 residues. Trimming took 5 bases from V and 0 from J, leaving 17 bases between them. CDR3 residues: CASSTDIGGLSYNEQFF. CDR3 DNA: TGTGCCAGCAGCACAGATATTGGTGGTCTCTCCTACAATGAGCAGTTCTTC.

This clonotype was counted only a few times. This chain uses TRBV28 with TRBJ1-1; D remains ambiguous. CDR1 is MDHEN and CDR2 is SYDVKM in the germline V gene. Trimming took 7 bases from V and 10 from J, leaving 19 bases between them. This CDR3 has 13 residues. CDR3 sequence: CASTITPQVGAFF. CDR3 DNA: TGTGCCAGCACTATAACCCCCCAAGTTGGAGCTTTCTTT.

V and J are TRBV6-6 and TRBJ1-2, with TRBD1 matching 11 bases. CDR3 length: 14 residues. Germline CDR1 and CDR2: MNHNY and SVGAGI (reference sequence). V dropped 5 bases and J dropped 5; count of bases not matched to a gene: 4. The CDR3 region is CASSTDRGLYGYTF. CDR3 bases: TGTGCCAGCAGTACGGACAGGGGGCTTTATGGCTACACCTTC.

This clonotype came up once. A much larger clonotype is one base distant, so this may be a read error. The chain has TRBV12-3 or TRBV12-4 and TRBJ2-1; 8 nucleotides match TRBD1. Trimming at V came to 6 bases and at J to 15 bases, leaving 13 bases not matched to a gene. The CDR3 extends over 13 amino acids. The DNA for the CDR3 is TGTGCCAGCAGCCTCCAAACGGACAGGGTGGGGTTCTTC. It is translated as CASSLQTDRVGFF.

V is TRBV4-2 and J is TRBJ1-5; unclear D gene. Germline CDR1 reads LGHNA; CDR2 reads YNFKEQ. This CDR3 contains 15 residues. Trimming removed 4 bases from V and 7 bases from J, with 17 bases in between. The CDR3 protein is CASSRLLGAGQPQHF. The DNA of the CDR3 is TGTGCCAGCAGCCGACTCCTGGGCGCCGGACAGCCCCAGCATTTT.

The chain joins TRBV20-1 to TRBJ2-7, with D possibly being TRBD1 (5 bases). This CDR3 is 16 amino acids long. Looked up from germline, CDR1 is DFQATT and CDR2 is SNEGSKA (reference sequence). The V and J ends lost 6 bases and 2 bases respectively, with 23 bases between them. The CDR3 reads CSAQYTLGLRPYEQYF. CDR3 nucleotides: TGCAGTGCCCAGTACACATTGGGGCTTAGACCCTACGAGCAGTACTTC.

J is TRBJ1-6 and V is TRBV7-6; 10 bases are shared with TRBD1. The CDR3 spans 16 residues. The trim removed 3 bases at V and 8 bases at J, leaving 7 bases unmatched. Germline V lookup: CDR1 SGHVS, CDR2 FNYEAQ. The CDR3 protein is CASSFLGTGADSPLHF. CDR3 bases: TGTGCCAGCAGCTTTTTGGGGACAGGGGCGGATTCACCCCTCCACTTT.

V is TRBV24-1 and J is TRBJ2-1; 13 bases are a match to TRBD2. J was trimmed by 6 bases and V by 5 bases; bases with no gene match: 6. This CDR3 is built from 16 residues. Germline CDR1 is KGHDR and CDR2 is SFDVKD. CDR3 in amino acids: CATSAPGLAGVNEQFF. CDR3 nucleotide sequence: TGTGCCACCAGTGCTCCCGGACTAGCGGGGGTCAATGAGCAGTTCTTC.

As concerns this clonotype: Germline is not matched at one junction end, which may reflect a read error. This chain connects TRBV5-1 to TRBJ1-1; tentatively, D is TRBD1 (6 bases). This CDR3 has 14 residues. Germline CDR1 and CDR2: SGHRS and YFSETQ. The CDR3 DNA reads as TGCGCCAGCAGGTTGGTACAGGGCTACACTGAAGCTTTCTTT. Its protein is CASRLVQGYTEAFF.

This clonotype was seen only a few times. The chain joins TRBV7-9 to TRBJ2-5; perhaps D is TRBD1 or TRBD2 (7 bases each). Germline lookup yields CDR1 SEHNR and CDR2 FQNEAQ (reference sequence). V was trimmed by 5 bases and J by 5 bases, leaving 18 bases between them. CDR3 length: 15 amino acids. The CDR3 nucleotides are TGTGCCAGCAGCAACCAGGGGGGGGTGGCTGAGACCCAGTACTTC. It translates to CASSNQGGVAETQYF.

This clonotype was seen only a few times. This chain connects TRBV14 to TRBJ2-1, with 10 bases lining up with TRBD2. The J segment lost 3 bases and the V segment lost 6 bases, leaving 5 bases of the junction unmatched. From germline, CDR1 is SGHDN and CDR2 FVKESK. CDR3 length equals 15 residues. CDR3 in DNA: TGTGCCAGCAGAGTCAGCGGGGGGGTCTACAATGAGCAGTTCTTC. This gives the protein CASRVSGGVYNEQFF.

The V call is TRBV20-1, the J call TRBJ2-7; D unresolved. CDR3 length equals 13 residues. The V and J ends lost 1 base and 5 bases respectively, with 12 bases between them. Germline V gene lookup returns CDR1 DFQATT and CDR2 SNEGSKA (reference sequence). The CDR3 loop reads CSARGSPVDEQYF. Written as DNA, the CDR3 is TGCAGTGCTAGAGGATCCCCAGTGGACGAGCAGTACTTC.

The genes are TRBV15 and TRBJ2-1; D gene unclear. CDR1 and CDR2 from the germline V gene are LNHNV and YYDKDF (reference sequence). The CDR3 has 12 amino acids. The germline V and J ends were trimmed by 3 bases and 12 bases, with 12 bases remaining between them. CDR3 in amino acids: CATSSRRKGQFF. The DNA for the CDR3 is TGTGCCACCAGCAGCAGACGGAAGGGGCAGTTCTTC.